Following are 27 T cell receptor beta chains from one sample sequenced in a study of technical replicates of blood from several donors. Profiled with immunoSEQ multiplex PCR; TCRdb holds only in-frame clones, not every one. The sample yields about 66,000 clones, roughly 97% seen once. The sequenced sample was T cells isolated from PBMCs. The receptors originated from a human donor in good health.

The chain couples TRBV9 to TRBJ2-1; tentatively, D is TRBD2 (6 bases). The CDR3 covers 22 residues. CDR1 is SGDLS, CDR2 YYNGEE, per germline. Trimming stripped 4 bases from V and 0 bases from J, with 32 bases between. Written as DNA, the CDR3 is TGTGCCAGCAGCCGATACCGACAGACCCTAGCGCAGACTCTAAACTCCTACAATGAGCAGTTCTTC. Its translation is CASSRYRQTLAQTLNSYNEQFF.

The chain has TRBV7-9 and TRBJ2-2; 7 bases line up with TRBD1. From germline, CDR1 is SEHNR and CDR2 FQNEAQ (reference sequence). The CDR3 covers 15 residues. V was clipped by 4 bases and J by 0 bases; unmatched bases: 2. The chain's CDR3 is CASSSGQANTGELFF. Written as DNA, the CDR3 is TGTGCCAGCAGCTCCGGACAGGCGAACACCGGGGAGCTGTTTTTT. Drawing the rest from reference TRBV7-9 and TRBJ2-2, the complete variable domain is DTGVSQNPRHKITKRGQNVTFRCDPISEHNRLYWYRQTLGQGPEFLTYFQNEAQLEKSRLLSDRFSAERPKGSFSTLEIQRTEQGDSAMYLCASSSGQANTGELFFGEGSRLTVL.

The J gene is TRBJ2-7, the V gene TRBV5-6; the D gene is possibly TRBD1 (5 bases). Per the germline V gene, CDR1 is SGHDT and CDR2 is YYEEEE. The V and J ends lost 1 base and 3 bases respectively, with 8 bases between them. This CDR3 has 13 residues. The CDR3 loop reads CASSLRGFYEQYF. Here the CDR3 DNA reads TGTGCCAGCAGCTTGAGGGGTTTCTACGAGCAGTACTTC.

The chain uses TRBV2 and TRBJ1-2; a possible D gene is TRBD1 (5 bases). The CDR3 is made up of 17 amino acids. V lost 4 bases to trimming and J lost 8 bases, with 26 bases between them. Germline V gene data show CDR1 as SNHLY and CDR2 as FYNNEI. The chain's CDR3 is CASSASPWGPYHVGYTF. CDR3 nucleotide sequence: TGTGCCAGCAGTGCATCGCCTTGGGGCCCGTACCACGTAGGCTACACCTTC.

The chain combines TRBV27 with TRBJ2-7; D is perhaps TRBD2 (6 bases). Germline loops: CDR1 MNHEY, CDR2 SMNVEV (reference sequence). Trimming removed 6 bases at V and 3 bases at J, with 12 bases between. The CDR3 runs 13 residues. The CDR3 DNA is TGTGCCAGCAGCGGGGGAGACGGCTACGAGCAGTACTTC. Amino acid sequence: CASSGGDGYEQYF.

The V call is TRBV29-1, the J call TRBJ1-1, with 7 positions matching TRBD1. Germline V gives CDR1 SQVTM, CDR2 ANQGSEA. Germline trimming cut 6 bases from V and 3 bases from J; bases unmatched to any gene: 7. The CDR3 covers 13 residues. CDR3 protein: CSVSEGAYTEAFF. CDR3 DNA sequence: TGCAGCGTGAGCGAGGGGGCTTACACTGAAGCTTTCTTT.

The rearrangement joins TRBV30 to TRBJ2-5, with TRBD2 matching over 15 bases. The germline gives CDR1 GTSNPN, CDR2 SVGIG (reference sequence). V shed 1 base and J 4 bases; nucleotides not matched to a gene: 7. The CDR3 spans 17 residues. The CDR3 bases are TGTGCCTGGAGTGCAGGGACTAGCGGGAGGATATCAGAGACCCAGTACTTC. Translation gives CAWSAGTSGRISETQYF.

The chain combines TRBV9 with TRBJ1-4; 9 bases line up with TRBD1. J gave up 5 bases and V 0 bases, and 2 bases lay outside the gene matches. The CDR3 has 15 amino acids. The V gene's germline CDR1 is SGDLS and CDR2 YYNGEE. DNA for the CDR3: TGTGCCAGCAGCGTAGTCGGGACAGGGAATGAAAAACTGTTTTTT. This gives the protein CASSVVGTGNEKLFF. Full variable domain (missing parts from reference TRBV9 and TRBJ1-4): DSGVTQTPKHLITATGQRVTLRCSPRSGDLSVYWYQQSLDQGLQFLIQYYNGEERAKGNILERFSAQQFPDLHSELNLSSLELGDSALYFCASSVVGTGNEKLFFGSGTQLSVL.

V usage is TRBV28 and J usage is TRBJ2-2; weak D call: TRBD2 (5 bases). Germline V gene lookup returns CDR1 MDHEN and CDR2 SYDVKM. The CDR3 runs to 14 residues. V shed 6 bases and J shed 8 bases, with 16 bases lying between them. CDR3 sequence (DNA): TGTGCCAGCAGCCAACCACTAGTTTATGGGGAGCTGTTTTTT. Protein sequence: CASSQPLVYGELFF.

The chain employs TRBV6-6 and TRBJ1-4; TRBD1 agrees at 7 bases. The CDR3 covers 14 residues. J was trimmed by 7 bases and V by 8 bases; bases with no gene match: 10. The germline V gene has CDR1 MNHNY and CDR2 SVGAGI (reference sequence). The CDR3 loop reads CASSKEGAFEKLFF. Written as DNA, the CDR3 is TGTGCCAGCTCTAAGGAGGGGGCTTTTGAAAAACTGTTTTTT.

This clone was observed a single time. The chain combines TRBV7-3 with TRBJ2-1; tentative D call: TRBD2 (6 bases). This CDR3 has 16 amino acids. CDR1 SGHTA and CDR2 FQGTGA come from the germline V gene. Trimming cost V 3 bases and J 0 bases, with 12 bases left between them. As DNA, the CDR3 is TGTGCCAGCAGCTTCGGACTACCGAGCTCCTACAATGAGCAGTTCTTC. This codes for CASSFGLPSSYNEQFF.

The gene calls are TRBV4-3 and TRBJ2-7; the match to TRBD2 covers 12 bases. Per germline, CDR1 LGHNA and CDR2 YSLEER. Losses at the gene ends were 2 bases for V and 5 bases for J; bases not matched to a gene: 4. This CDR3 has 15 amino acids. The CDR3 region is CASSQTSGRTDEQYF. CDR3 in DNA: TGCGCCAGCAGCCAAACTAGCGGGAGGACCGACGAGCAGTACTTC.

CDR3 region: CASRPKVGTGQGTEAFF. The DNA of the CDR3 is TGTGCCAGCAGGCCAAAGGTGGGGACAGGCCAAGGGACTGAAGCTTTCTTT. The rearrangement joins TRBV5-4 to TRBJ1-1; TRBD1 aligns across 8 bases. Germline CDR1 reads SGHNT; CDR2 reads YYREEE (reference sequence). With V trimmed by 5 bases and J by 5 bases, 17 bases remained unmatched. CDR3 length: 17 residues.

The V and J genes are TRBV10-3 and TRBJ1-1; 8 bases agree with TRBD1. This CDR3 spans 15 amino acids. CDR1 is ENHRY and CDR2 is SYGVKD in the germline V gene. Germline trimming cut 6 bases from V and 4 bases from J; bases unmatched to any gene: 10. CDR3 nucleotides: TGTGCCATCAGCATAAGCCAGGGGGCGAGCACTGAAGCTTTCTTT. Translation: CAISISQGASTEAFF.

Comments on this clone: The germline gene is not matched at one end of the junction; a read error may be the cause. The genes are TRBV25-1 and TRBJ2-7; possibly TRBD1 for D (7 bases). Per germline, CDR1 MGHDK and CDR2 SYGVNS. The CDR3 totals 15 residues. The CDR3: CASSDGASGTAGPHF. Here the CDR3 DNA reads TGTGCCAGCAGTGATGGGGCCTCCGGGACAGCGGGCCCGCACTTC.

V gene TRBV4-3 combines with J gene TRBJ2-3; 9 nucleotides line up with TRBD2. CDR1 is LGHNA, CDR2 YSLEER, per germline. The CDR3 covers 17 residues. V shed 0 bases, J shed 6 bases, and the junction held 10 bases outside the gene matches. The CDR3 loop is CASSQEGVAGATDTQYF. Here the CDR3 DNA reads TGCGCCAGCAGCCAAGAAGGGGTAGCGGGAGCCACGGATACGCAGTATTTT.

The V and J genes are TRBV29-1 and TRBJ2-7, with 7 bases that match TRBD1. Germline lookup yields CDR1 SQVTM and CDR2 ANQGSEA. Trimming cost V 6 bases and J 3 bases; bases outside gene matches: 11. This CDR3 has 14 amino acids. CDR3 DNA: TGCAGCGTGGGGTCCGGGACAGTGAACTACGAGCAGTACTTC. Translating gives CSVGSGTVNYEQYF.

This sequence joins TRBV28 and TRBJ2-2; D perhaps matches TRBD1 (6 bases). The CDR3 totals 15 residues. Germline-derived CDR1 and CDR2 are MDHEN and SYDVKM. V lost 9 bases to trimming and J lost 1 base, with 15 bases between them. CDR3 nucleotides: TGTGCCAGTACAGAAGAGGACAGGAACACCGGGGAGCTGTTTTTT. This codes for CASTEEDRNTGELFF. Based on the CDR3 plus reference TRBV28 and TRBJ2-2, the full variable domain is DVKVTQSSRYLVKRTGEKVFLECVQDMDHENMFWYRQDPGLGLRLIYFSYDVKMKEKGDIPEGYSVSREKKERFSLILESASTNQTSMYLCASTEEDRNTGELFFGEGSRLTVL.

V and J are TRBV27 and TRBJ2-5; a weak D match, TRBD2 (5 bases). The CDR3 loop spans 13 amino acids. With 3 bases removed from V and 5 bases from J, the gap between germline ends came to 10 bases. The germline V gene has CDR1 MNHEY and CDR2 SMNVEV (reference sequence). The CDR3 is CASSFRIAETQYF. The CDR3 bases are TGTGCCAGCAGTTTTAGGATAGCGGAGACCCAGTACTTC.

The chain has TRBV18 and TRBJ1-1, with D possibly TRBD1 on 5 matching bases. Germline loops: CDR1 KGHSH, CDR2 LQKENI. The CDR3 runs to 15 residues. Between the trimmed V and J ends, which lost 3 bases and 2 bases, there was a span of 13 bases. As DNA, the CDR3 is TGTGCCAGCTCACCGTTACAGGCCCAAAACACTGAAGCTTTCTTT. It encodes CASSPLQAQNTEAFF.

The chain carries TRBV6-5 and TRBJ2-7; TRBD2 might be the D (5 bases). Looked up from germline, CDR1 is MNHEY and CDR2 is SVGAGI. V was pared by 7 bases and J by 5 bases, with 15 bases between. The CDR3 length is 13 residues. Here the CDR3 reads CASTAPGINEQYF. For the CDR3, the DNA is TGTGCCAGCACCGCTCCGGGAATCAACGAGCAGTACTTC.

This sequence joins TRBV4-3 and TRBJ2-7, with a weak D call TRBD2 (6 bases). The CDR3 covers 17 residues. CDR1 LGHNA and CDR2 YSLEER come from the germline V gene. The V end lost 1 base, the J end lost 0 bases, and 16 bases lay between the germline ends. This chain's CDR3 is CASSQGPGTASSYEQYF. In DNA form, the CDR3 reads TGCGCCAGCAGCCAAGGACCAGGGACTGCGAGCTCCTACGAGCAGTACTTC.

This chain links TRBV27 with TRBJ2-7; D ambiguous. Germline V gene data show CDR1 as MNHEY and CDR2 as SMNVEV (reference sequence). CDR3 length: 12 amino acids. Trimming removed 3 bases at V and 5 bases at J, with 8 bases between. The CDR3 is CASSFSGNEQYF. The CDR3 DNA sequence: TGTGCCAGCAGTTTTTCAGGAAACGAGCAGTACTTC.

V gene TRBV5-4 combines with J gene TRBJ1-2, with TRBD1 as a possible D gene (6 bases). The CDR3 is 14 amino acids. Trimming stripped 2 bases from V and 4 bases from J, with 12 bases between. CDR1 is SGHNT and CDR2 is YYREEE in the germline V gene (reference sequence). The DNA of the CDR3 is TGTGCCAGCAGCTTAGGGGGGGTTCCCTATGGCTACACCTTC. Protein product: CASSLGGVPYGYTF.

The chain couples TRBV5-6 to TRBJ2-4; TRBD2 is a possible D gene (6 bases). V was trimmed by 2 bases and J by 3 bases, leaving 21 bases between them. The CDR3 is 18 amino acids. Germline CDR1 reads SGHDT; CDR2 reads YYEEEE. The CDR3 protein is CASSFKRVIGVGKNIQYF. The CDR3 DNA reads TGTGCCAGCAGCTTTAAGCGGGTGATCGGCGTGGGCAAAAACATTCAGTACTTC.

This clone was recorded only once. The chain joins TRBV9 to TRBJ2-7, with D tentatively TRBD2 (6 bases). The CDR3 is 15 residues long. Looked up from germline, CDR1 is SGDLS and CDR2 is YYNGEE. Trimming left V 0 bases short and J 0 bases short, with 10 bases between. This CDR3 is CASSVGGLLSYEQYF. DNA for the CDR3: TGTGCCAGCAGCGTAGGGGGACTCCTCTCCTACGAGCAGTACTTC. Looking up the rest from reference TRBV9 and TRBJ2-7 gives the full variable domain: DSGVTQTPKHLITATGQRVTLRCSPRSGDLSVYWYQQSLDQGLQFLIQYYNGEERAKGNILERFSAQQFPDLHSELNLSSLELGDSALYFCASSVGGLLSYEQYFGPGTRLTVT.

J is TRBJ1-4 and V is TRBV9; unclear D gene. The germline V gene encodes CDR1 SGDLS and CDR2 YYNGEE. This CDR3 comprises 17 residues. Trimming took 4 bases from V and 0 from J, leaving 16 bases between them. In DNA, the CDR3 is TGTGCCAGCAGCCCCCGTCCCCCGGGAGCAACTAATGAAAAACTGTTTTTT. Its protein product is CASSPRPPGATNEKLFF.